This paragraph covers one T cell receptor beta chain sequence. Its target is unknown. RNA transcripts served as the template for amplifying TCR beta CDR3 regions. HTBI primers were the set used in a first-round RT-PCR of the TCR CDR3. A single record per CDR3 protein comes from TCRdb applying MiXCR to the multiplex PCR reads. Among some 600,000 distinct CDR3 sequences, around 45% were seen once, and the ten largest hold roughly 8.2%. The data stem from a study of T cells in Graves' hyperthyroidism and ophthalmopathy. Study findings and constraints: Within blood appeared most thyroid clonotypes that had expanded above 0.001. The model forecast ophthalmopathy, anticipating it by a median around 6.5 months before onset.

A patient was excluded if there was uncontrolled infection, other autoimmune disease, pregnancy or lactation. Trimming pared 2 bases from V and 4 bases from J, leaving 11 bases between. The CDR3 runs 14 residues. CDR1 and CDR2 from the germline V gene are LNHDA and SQIVND (reference sequence). This receptor was obtained from a woman aged 18-35 years with Graves' hyperthyroidism. The source material was peripheral blood or thyroid tissue (not recorded which). The chain uses TRBV19 and TRBJ1-1; D is unclear. CDR3 loop: CASSIPGRFTEAFF. The CDR3, as DNA: TGTGCCAGTAGTATACCGGGAAGATTCACTGAAGCTTTCTTT.